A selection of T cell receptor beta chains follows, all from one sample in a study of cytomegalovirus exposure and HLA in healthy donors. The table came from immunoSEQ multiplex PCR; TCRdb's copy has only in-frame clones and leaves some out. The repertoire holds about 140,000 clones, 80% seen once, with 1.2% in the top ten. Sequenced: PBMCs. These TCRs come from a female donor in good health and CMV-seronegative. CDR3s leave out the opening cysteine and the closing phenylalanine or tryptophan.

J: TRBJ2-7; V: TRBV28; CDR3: ATFQAGSGEQY
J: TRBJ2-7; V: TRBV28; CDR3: ASSRTGGIEQY
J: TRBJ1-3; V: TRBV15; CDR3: ATSTGGTGNTIY
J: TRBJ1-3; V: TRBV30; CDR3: AWTGQGRNTIY
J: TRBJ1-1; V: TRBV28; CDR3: ASSLSRGTEAF
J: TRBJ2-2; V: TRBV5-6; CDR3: ASRRESSGGNTGELF
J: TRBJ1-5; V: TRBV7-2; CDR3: ASVRQATDQPQH
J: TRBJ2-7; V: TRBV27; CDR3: ASSIFRDRGLSEQY
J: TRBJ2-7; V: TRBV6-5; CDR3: ASSLADEQY
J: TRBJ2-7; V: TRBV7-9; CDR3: ASSPLLADFYEQY
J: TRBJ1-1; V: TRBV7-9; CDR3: AEWDKMNTEAF
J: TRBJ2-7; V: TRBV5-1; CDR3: ASSFGNSENYEQY
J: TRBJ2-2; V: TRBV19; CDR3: ASSMGGAGELF
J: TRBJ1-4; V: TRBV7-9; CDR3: ASSSGDRDDEKLF
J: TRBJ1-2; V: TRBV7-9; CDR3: ASSPTGGSANYGYT
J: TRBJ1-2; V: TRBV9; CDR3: ASSPRLDNYGYT
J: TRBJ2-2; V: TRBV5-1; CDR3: ATTSGTNTGELF
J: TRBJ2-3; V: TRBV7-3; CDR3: ASSLGLYTDTQY
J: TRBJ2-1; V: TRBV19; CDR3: ASSGGTSGRGYEQF
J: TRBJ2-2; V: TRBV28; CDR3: ASSPGQGWTGELF
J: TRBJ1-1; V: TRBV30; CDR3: AWRNPGMGSTEAF
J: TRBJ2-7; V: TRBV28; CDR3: ASSFGTGGYEQY
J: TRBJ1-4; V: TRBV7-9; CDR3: ASSLSGNEKLF
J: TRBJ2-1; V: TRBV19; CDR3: ASSGGRGVYNEQF
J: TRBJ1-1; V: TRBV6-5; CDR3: ASRGQGDTEAF
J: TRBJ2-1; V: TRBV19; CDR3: ASRGGGSKNNYNEQF
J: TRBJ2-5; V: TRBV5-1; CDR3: ASTTATGRETQY
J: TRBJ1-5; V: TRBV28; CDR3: ASSLFVGQPQH
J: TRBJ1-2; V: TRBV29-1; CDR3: SVESGDYGYT
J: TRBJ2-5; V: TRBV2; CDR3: ASTRTSNEQY
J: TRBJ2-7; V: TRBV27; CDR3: ASSTRDLSSYEQY
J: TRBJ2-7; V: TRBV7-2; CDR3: ASSLMAGGSYEQY
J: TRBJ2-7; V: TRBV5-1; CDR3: ASSLAPGIYEQY
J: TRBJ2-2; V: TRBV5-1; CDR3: ASSLRTGSFKDTGELF
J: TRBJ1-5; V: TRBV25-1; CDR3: ASSATTGDNQPQH
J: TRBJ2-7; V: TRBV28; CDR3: ASREGTSGSDEQY
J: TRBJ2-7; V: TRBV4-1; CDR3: ASSQGIAREFTYEQY